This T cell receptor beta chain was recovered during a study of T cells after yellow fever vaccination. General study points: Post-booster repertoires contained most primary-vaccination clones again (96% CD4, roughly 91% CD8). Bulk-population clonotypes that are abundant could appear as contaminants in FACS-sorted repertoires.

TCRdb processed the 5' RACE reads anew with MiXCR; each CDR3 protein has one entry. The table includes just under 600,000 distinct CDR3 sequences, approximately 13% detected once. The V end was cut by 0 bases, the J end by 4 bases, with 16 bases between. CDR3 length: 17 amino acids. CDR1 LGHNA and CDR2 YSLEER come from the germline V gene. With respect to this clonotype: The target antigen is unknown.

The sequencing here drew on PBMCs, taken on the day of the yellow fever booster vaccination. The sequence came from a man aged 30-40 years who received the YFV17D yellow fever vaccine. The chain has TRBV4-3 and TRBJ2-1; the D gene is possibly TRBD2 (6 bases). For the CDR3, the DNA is TGCGCCAGCAGCCAAGATCGAACGGGAGTTTCGTACAATGAGCAGTTCTTC. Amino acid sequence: CASSQDRTGVSYNEQFF.